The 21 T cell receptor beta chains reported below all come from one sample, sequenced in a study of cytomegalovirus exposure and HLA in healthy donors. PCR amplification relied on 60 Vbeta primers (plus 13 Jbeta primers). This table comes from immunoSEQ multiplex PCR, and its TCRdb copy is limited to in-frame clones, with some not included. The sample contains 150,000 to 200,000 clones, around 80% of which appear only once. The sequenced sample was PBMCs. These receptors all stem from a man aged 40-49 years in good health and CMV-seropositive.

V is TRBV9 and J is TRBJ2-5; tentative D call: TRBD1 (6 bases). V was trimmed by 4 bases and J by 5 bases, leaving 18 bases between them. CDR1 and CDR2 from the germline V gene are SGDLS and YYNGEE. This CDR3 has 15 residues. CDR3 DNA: TGTGCCAGCAGCTTGGGGGCGGTCATCGAGGAGACCCAGTACTTC. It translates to CASSLGAVIEETQYF.

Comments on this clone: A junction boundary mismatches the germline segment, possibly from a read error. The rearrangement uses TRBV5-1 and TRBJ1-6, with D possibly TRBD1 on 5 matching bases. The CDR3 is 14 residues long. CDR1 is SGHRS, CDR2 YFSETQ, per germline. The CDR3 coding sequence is TGCGCCAGCAGCTTCGGGGGGGATAACTCACCCCTCCACTTT. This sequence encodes CASSFGGDNSPLHF.

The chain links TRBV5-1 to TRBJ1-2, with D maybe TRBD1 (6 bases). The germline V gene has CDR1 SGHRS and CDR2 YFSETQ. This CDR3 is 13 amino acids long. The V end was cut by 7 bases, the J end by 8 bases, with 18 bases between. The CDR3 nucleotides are TGCGCCAGCCGTATAGGGACAACTGAAGGCTACACCTTC. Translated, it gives CASRIGTTEGYTF.

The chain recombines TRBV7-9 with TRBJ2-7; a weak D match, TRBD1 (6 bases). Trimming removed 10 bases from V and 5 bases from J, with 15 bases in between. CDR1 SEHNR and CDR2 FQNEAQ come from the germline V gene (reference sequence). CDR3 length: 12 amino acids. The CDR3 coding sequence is TGTGCCACCCGAGACAGGATCAACGAGCAGTACTTC. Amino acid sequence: CATRDRINEQYF.

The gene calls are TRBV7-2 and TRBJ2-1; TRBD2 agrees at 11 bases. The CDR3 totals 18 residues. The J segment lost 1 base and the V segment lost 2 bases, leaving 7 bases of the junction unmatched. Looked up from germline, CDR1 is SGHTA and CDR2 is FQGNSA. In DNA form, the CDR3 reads TGTGCCAGCAGCTTATCCACTAGCGGGGGTCAATCCTACAATGAGCAGTTCTTC. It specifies CASSLSTSGGQSYNEQFF.

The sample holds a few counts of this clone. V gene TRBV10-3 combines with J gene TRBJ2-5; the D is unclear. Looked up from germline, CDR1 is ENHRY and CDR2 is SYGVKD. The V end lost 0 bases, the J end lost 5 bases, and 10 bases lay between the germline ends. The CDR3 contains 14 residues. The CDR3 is CAISESLNGETQYF. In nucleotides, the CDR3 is TGTGCCATCAGTGAGTCGTTGAACGGGGAGACCCAGTACTTC.

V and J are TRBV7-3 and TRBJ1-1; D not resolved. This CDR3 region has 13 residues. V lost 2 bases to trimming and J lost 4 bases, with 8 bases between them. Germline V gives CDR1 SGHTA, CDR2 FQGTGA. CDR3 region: CASSLGGSTEAFF. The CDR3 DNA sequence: TGTGCCAGCAGCTTAGGAGGGAGCACTGAAGCTTTCTTT.

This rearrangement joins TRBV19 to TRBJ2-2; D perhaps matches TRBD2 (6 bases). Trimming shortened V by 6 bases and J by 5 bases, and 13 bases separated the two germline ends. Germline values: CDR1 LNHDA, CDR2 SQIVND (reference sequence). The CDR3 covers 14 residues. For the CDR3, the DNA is TGTGCCAGTAGAACGGGGGTTGGGACCGGGGAGCTGTTTTTT. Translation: CASRTGVGTGELFF.

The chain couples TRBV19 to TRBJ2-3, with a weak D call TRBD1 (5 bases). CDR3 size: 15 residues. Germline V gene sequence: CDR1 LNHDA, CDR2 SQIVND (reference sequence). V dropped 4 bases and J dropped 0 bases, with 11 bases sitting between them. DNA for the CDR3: TGTGCCAGTAGTACCCAAGGGGTCAGCACAGATACGCAGTATTTT. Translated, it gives CASSTQGVSTDTQYF.

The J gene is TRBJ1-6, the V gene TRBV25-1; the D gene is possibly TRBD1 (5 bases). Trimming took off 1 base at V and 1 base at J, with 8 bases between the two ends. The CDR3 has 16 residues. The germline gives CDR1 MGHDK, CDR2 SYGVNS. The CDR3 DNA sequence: TGTGCCAGCAGTGAATCCGGGGGGTCCTATAATTCACCCCTCCACTTT. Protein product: CASSESGGSYNSPLHF.

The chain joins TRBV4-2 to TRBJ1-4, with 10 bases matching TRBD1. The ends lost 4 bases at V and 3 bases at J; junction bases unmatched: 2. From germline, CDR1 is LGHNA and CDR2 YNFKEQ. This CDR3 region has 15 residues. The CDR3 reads CASSRGTGANEKLFF. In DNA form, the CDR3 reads TGTGCCAGCAGCCGCGGGACAGGGGCTAATGAAAAACTGTTTTTT.

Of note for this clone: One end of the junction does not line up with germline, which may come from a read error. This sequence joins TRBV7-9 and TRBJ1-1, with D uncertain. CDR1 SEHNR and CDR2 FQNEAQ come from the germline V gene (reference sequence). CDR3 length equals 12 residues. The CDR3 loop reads CSSSSGSTEAFF. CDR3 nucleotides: TGTTCCAGCAGTTCGGGGAGCACTGAAGCTTTCTTT.

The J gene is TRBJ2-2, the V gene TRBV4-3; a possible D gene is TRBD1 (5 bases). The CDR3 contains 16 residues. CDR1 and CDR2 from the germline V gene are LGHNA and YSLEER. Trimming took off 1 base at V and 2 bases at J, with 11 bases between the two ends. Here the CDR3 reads CASSQVVRTNTGELFF. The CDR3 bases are TGCGCCAGCAGCCAAGTGGTCAGGACAAACACCGGGGAGCTGTTTTTT.

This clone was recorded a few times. DNA for the CDR3: TGTGCCAGCAGCCGCGAGGACAGGACCTATGGCTACACCTTC. This gives the protein CASSREDRTYGYTF. V and J are TRBV7-9 and TRBJ1-2; 7 nucleotides align to TRBD1. Germline V gene sequence: CDR1 SEHNR, CDR2 FQNEAQ (reference sequence). V was clipped by 5 bases and J by 4 bases; unmatched bases: 7. CDR3 length: 14 amino acids. The complete variable domain, with remaining parts taken from reference TRBV7-9 and TRBJ1-2, reads DTGVSQNPRHKITKRGQNVTFRCDPISEHNRLYWYRQTLGQGPEFLTYFQNEAQLEKSRLLSDRFSAERPKGSFSTLEIQRTEQGDSAMYLCASSREDRTYGYTFGSGTRLTVV.

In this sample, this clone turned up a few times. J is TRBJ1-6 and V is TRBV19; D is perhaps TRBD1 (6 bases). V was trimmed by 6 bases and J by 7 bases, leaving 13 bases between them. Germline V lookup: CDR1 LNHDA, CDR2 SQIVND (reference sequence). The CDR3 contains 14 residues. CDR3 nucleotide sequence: TGTGCCAGTAGCAGACAGGAGAGAAATTCACCCCTCCACTTT. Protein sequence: CASSRQERNSPLHF.

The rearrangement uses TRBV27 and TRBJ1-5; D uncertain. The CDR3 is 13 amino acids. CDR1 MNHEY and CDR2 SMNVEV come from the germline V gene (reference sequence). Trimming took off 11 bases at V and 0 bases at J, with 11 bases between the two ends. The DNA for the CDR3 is TGTGCCTGCGGCTATTATAGCAATCAGCCCCAGCATTTT. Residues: CACGYYSNQPQHF.

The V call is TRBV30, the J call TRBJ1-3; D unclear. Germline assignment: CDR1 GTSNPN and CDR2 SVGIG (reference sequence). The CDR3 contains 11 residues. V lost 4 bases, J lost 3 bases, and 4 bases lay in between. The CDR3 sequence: CAWIVGNTIYF. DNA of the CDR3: TGTGCCTGGATCGTTGGAAACACCATATATTTT. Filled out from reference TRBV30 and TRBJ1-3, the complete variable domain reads SQTIHQWPATLVQPVGSPLSLECTVEGTSNPNLYWYRQAAGRGLQLLFYSVGIGQISSEVPQNLSASRPQDRQFILSSKKLLLSDSGFYLCAWIVGNTIYFGEGSWLTVV.

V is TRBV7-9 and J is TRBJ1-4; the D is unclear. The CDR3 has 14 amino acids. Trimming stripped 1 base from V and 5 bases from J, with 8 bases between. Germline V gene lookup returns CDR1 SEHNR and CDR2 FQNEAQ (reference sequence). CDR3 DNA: TGTGCCAGCAGCTTAGGCCAGAAAAATGAAAAACTGTTTTTT. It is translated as CASSLGQKNEKLFF. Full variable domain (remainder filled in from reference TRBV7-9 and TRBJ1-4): DTGVSQNPRHKITKRGQNVTFRCDPISEHNRLYWYRQTLGQGPEFLTYFQNEAQLEKSRLLSDRFSAERPKGSFSTLEIQRTEQGDSAMYLCASSLGQKNEKLFFGSGTQLSVL.

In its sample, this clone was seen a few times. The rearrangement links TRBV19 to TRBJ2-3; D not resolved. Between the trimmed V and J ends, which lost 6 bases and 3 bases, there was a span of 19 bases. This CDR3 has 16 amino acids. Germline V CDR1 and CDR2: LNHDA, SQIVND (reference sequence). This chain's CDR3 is CASRTLTPLPTDTQYF. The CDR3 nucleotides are TGTGCCAGTAGGACCTTGACTCCGTTGCCGACAGATACGCAGTATTTT.

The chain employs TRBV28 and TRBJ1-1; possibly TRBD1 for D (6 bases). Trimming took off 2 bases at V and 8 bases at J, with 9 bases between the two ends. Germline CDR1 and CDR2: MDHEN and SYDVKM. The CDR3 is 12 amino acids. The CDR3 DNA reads TGTGCCAGCAGTTTAGGGACACTCGAAGCTTTCTTT. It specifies CASSLGTLEAFF.

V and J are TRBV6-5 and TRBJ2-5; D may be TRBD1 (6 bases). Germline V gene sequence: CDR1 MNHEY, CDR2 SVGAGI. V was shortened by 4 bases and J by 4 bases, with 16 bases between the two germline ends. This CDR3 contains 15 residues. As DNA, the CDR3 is TGTGCCAGCAGTTTAGGGGGAAGTGTGATAGAGACCCAGTACTTC. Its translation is CASSLGGSVIETQYF.